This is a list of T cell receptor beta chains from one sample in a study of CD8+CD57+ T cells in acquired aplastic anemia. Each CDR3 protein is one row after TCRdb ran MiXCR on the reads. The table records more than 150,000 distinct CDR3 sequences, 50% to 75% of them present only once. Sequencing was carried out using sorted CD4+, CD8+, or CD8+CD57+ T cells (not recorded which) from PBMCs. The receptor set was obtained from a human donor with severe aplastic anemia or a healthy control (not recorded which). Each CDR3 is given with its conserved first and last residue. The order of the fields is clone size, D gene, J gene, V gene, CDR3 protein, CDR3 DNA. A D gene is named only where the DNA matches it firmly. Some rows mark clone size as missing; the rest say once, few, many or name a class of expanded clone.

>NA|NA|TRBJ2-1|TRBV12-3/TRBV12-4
CASKMGYNEQFF
TGTGCCAGCAAGATGGGGTACAATGAGCAGTTCTTC
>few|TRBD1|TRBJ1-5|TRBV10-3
CAISGGTGGGQPQHF
TGTGCCATCAGTGGAGGGACAGGGGGCGGGCAGCCCCAGCATTTT
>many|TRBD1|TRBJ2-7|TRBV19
CASSIDRDRGLHEQYF
TGTGCCAGTAGTATAGACCGGGACAGGGGTCTCCACGAGCAGTACTTC
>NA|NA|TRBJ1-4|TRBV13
CASKDGGGGKLFF
TGTGCCAGCAAGGACGGGGGAGGTGGAAAACTGTTTTTC
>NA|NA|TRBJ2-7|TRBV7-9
CASRTGQQYF
TGTGCCAGCAGGACGGGACAGCAGTACTTC
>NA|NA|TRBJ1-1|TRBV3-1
CASSQGRAEAFF
TGTGCCAGCAGCCAAGGGCGGGCTGAAGCTTTCTTT
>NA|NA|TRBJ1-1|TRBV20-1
CSARPAGLDTEAFF
TGCAGTGCTAGGCCCGCAGGGTTGGACACTGAAGCTTTCTTT
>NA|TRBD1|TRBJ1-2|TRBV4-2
CASSGGQGGTF
TGTGCCAGCAGCGGGGGACAGGGAGGAACCTTC
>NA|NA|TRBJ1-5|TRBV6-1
CASRTARNQPQHF
TGTGCCAGCAGGACAGCTCGCAATCAGCCCCAGCATTTT
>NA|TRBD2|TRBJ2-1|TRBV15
CATSRSGLAGEGEQFF
TGTGCCACCAGCAGATCTGGACTAGCGGGAGAAGGCGAGCAGTTCTTC
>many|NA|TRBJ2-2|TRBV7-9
CASRTGYGELFF
TGTGCCAGCAGAACAGGGTACGGGGAGCTGTTTTTT
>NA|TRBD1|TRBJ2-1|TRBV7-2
CASRSGTAWNEQFF
TGTGCCAGCAGATCCGGGACAGCCTGGAATGAGCAGTTCTTC
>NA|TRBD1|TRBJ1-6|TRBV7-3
CASSLFGTGISPLHF
TGTGCCAGCAGCTTATTCGGGACAGGCATTTCACCCCTCCACTTT
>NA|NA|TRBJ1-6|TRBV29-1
CSVSVGEVDSPLHF
TGCAGCGTTTCAGTGGGGGAGGTCGATTCACCCCTCCACTTT
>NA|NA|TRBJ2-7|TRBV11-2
CALGGAGEQYF
TGTGCCCTGGGGGGGGCGGGCGAGCAGTACTTC
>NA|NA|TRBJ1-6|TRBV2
CASRLRDGGFSPLHF
TGTGCCAGCAGACTCCGGGACGGGGGTTTTTCACCCCTCCACTTT
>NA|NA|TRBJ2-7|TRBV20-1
CSARESPTGTYEQYF
TGCAGTGCTAGAGAGTCCCCCACTGGGACCTACGAGCAGTACTTC
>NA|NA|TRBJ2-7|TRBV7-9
CASSPPGVREQYF
TGTGCCAGCAGCCCACCCGGGGTGAGAGAGCAGTACTTC
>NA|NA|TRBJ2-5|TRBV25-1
CASRQSGLAGYQETQYF
TGTGCCAGCAGACAAAGTGGACTCGCTGGGTATCAAGAGACCCAGTACTTC
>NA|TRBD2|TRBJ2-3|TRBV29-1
CSDVTSGRAVDTQYF
TGCAGCGATGTGACTAGCGGGAGGGCGGTAGATACGCAGTATTTT
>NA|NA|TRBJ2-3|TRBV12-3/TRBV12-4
CATDPTDTQYF
TGTGCCACCGATCCCACAGATACGCAGTATTTT
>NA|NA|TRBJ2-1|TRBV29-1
CSVAGASSYDEQFF
TGCAGCGTTGCTGGGGCTAGCTCCTACGATGAGCAGTTCTTC
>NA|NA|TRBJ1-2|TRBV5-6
CASSLGQPNYGYTF
TGTGCCAGCAGCTTGGGACAGCCTAACTATGGCTACACCTTC